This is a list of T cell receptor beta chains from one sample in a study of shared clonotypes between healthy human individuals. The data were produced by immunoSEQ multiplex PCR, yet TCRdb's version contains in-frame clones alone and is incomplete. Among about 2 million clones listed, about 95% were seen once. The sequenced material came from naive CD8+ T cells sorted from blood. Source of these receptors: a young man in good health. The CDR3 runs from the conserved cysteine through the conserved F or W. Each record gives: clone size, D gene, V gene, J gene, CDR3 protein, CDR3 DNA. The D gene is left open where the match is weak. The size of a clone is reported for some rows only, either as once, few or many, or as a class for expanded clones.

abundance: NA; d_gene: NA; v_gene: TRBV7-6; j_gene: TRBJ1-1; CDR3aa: CASSKWTDTNTEAFF; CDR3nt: TGTGCCAGCAGCAAATGGACAGATACGAACACTGAAGCTTTCTTT
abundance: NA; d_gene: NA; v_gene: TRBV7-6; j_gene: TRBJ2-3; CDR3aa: CASSPLTEPGTDTQYF; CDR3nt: TGTGCCAGCAGCCCACTGACAGAACCAGGCACAGATACGCAGTATTTT
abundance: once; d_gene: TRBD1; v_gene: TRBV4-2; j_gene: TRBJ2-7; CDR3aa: CASSQDLDRGYEQYF; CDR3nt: TGTGCCAGCAGCCAAGATCTGGACAGGGGTTACGAGCAGTACTTC
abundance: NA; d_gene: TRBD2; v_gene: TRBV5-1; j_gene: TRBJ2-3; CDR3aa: CASSLEASGATDTQYF; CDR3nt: TGCGCCAGCAGCTTGGAGGCTAGCGGGGCCACAGATACGCAGTATTTT
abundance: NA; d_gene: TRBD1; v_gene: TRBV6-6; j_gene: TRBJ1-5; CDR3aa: CASRPIDRGDQPQHF; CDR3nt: TGTGCCAGCAGACCTATTGACAGGGGAGATCAGCCCCAGCATTTT
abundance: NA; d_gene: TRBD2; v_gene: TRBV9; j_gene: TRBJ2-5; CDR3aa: CASSPPAGVETQYF; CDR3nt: TGTGCCAGCAGCCCCCCTGCGGGGGTCGAGACCCAGTACTTC
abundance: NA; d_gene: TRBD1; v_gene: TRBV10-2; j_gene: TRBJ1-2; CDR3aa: CASSVQGDYYGYTF; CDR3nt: TGCGCCAGCAGTGTTCAGGGGGATTATTATGGCTACACCTTC
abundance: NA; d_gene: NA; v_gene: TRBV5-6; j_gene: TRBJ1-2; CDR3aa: CASSLELLSGYGYTF; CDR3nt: TGTGCCAGCAGCTTGGAGCTACTAAGTGGGTATGGCTACACCTTC
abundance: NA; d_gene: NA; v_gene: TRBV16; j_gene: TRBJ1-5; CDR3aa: CASSRPGHQPQHF; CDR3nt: TGTGCCAGCAGCCGTCCGGGGCATCAGCCCCAGCATTTT
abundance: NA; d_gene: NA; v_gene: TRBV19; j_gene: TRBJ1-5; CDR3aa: CASSFGGSNQPQHF; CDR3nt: TGTGCCAGTAGTTTCGGCGGGAGCAATCAGCCCCAGCATTTT
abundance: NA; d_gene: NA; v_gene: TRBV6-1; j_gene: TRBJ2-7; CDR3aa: CASSEDRSYEQYF; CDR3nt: TGTGCCAGCAGTGAAGACAGGTCCTACGAGCAGTACTTC
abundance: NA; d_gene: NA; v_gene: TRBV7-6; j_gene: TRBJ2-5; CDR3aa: CASSPDPDSHRGETQYF; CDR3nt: TGTGCCAGCAGCCCCGATCCGGACAGCCACCGAGGGGAGACCCAGTACTTC
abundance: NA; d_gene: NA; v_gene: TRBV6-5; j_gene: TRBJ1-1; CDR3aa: CASSYREGVNTEAFF; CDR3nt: TGTGCCAGCAGTTATAGGGAGGGGGTGAACACTGAAGCTTTCTTT
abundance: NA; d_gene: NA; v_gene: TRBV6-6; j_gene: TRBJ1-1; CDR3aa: CASSYWRADTEAFF; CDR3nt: TGTGCCAGCAGTTACTGGAGGGCAGACACTGAAGCTTTCTTT
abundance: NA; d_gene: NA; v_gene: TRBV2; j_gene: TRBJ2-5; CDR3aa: CASSEVVDEETQYF; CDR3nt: TGTGCCAGCAGTGAGGTCGTAGACGAAGAGACCCAGTACTTC
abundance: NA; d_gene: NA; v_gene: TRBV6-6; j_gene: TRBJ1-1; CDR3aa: CASSYTDSTEAFF; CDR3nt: TGTGCCAGCAGTTATACGGACAGCACTGAAGCTTTCTTT
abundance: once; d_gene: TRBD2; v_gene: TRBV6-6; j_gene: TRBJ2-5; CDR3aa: CASSYGTSGLETQYF; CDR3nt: TGTGCCAGCAGTTACGGGACTAGCGGCCTAGAGACCCAGTACTTC
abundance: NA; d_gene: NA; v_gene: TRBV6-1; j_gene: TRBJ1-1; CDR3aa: CASSGRLTEAFF; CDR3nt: TGTGCCAGCAGCGGACGATTGACTGAAGCTTTCTTT
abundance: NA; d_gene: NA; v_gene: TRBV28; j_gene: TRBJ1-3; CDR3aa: CAHQYSGNTIYF; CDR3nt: TGTGCCCACCAATACTCTGGAAACACCATATATTTT
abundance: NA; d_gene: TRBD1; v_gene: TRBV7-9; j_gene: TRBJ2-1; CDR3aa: CASSLVGTGLRDEQFF; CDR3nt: TGTGCCAGCAGCTTAGTCGGGACAGGCCTCCGCGATGAGCAGTTCTTC
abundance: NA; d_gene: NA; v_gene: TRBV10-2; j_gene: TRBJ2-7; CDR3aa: CASSVQGHEQYF; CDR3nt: TGCGCCAGCAGTGTGCAGGGGCACGAGCAGTACTTC
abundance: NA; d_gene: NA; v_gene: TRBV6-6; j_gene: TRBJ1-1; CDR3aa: CASSYGGMNTEAFF; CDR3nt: TGTGCCAGCAGTTACGGGGGGATGAACACTGAAGCTTTCTTT
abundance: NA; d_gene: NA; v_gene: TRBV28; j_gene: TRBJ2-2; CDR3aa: CASSFLDSFTGELFF; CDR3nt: TGTGCCAGCAGTTTTTTGGACAGCTTCACCGGGGAGCTGTTTTTT
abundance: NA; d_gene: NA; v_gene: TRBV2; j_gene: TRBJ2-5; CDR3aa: CASSEEGGLETQYF; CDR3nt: TGTGCCAGCAGTGAAGAGGGGGGCCTAGAGACCCAGTACTTC
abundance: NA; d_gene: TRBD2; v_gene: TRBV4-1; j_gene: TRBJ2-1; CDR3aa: CASSQASGSYNEQFF; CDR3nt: TGCGCCAGCAGCCAAGCTAGCGGGAGTTACAATGAGCAGTTCTTC
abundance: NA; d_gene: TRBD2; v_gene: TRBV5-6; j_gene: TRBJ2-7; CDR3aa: CASTLSGGYEQYF; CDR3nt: TGTGCCAGCACCCTGTCGGGGGGCTACGAGCAGTACTTC
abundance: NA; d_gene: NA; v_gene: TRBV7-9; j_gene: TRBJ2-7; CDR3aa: CASSLDRNEQYF; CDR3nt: TGTGCCAGCAGCTTAGACCGGAACGAGCAGTACTTC
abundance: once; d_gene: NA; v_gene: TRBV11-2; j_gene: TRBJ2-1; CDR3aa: CASSWESSYNEQFF; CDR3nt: TGTGCCAGCAGCTGGGAGAGCTCCTACAATGAGCAGTTCTTC
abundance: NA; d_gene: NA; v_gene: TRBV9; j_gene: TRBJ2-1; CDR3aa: CASSDGGGEGYNEQFF; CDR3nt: TGTGCCAGCAGCGACGGAGGTGGGGAAGGCTACAATGAGCAGTTCTTC
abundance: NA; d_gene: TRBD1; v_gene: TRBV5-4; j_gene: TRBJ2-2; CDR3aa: CASSPIGTGAGIGELFF; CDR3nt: TGTGCCAGCAGCCCAATAGGGACAGGCGCAGGAATCGGGGAGCTGTTTTTT
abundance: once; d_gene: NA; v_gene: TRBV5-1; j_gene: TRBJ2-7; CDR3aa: CASSFGLAYEQYF; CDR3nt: TGCGCCAGCAGCTTTGGGCTAGCCTACGAGCAGTACTTC
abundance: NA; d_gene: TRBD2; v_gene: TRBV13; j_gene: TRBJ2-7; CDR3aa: CASSWGLAGGIYEQYF; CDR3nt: TGTGCCAGCAGCTGGGGACTAGCGGGAGGTATCTACGAGCAGTACTTC
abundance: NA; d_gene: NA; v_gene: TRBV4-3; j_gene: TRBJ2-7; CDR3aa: CASSQRWGASYEQYF; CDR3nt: TGCGCCAGCAGCCAAAGATGGGGGGCTTCGTACGAGCAGTACTTC
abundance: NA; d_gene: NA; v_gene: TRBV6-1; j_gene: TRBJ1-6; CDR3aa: CASSGGYNNSPLHF; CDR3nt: TGTGCCAGCAGCGGCGGCTACAATAATTCACCCCTCCACTTT
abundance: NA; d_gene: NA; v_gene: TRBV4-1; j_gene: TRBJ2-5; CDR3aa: CASSQDAEETQYF; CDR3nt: TGCGCCAGCAGCCAAGATGCGGAAGAGACCCAGTACTTC
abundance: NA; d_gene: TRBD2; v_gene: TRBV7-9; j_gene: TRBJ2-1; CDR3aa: CASSLSLAGGPVEQFF; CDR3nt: TGTGCCAGCAGCTTATCCCTAGCGGGGGGGCCCGTTGAGCAGTTCTTC
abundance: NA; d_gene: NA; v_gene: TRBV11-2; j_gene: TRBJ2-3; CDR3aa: CASSSTLGGIVTDTQYF; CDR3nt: TGTGCCAGCAGCTCAACCCTTGGCGGGATAGTCACAGATACGCAGTATTTT
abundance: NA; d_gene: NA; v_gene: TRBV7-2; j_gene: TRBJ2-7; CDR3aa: CASSDNYGYEQYF; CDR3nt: TGTGCCAGCAGCGATAACTACGGCTACGAGCAGTACTTC